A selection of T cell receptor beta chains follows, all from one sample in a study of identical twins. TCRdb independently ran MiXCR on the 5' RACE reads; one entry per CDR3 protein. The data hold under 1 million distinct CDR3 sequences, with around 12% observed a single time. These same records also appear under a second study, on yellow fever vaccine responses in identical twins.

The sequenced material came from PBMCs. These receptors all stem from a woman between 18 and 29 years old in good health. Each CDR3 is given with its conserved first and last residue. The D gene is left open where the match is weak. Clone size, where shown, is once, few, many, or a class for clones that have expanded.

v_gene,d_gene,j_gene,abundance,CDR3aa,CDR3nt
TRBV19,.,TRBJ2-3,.,CASSMWQGSTDTQYF,TGTGCCAGTAGTATGTGGCAGGGAAGCACAGATACGCAGTATTTT
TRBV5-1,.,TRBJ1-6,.,CASKQQDSSYNSPLHF,TGCGCCAGCAAGCAACAGGACAGCTCCTATAATTCACCCCTCCACTTT
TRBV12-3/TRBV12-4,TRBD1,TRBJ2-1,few,CASSKGQGTPNEQFF,TGTGCCAGCAGTAAGGGACAGGGAACCCCTAATGAGCAGTTCTTC
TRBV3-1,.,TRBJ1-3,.,CASSRTDTGNTIYF,TGTGCCAGCAGCCGGACAGATACTGGAAACACCATATATTTT
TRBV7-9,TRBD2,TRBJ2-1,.,CASSSRTGTSGYNEQFF,TGTGCCAGCAGCTCCCGCACCGGGACTAGCGGCTACAATGAGCAGTTCTTC
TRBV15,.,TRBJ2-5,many,CATSRGPGPQETQYF,TGTGCCACCAGCAGAGGCCCGGGTCCGCAAGAGACCCAGTACTTC
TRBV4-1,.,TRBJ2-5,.,CASSQDGIAQETQYF,TGCGCCAGCAGCCAAGATGGAATAGCCCAAGAGACCCAGTACTTC
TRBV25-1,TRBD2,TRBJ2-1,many,CASSASSGRTTYNEQFF,TGTGCCAGCAGTGCCTCTAGCGGGAGGACCACCTACAATGAGCAGTTCTTC
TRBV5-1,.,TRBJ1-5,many,CASSLRGSQPQHF,TGCGCCAGCAGCTTAAGAGGGAGTCAGCCCCAGCATTTT
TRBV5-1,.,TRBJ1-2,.,CASSTGEAGANYGYTF,TGCGCCAGCAGCACGGGGGAGGCGGGGGCCAACTATGGCTACACCTTC
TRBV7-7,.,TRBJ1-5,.,CASLLEGVGYGNQPQHF,TGTGCCAGCCTACTAGAAGGGGTGGGGTATGGCAATCAGCCCCAGCATTTT
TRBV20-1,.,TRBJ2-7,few,CSARPSGLRYEQYF,TGCAGTGCTAGACCTTCCGGACTGCGCTACGAGCAGTACTTC
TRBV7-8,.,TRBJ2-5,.,CASSLLDRPQETQYF,TGTGCCAGCAGCCTTCTAGACAGGCCCCAAGAGACCCAGTACTTC
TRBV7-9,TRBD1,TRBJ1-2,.,CASTPQGAHGYTF,TGTGCCAGCACCCCACAGGGGGCTCATGGCTACACCTTC
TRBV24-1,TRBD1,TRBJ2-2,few,CATSDRDRGGPGELFF,TGTGCCACCAGTGACCGGGACAGGGGAGGCCCCGGGGAGCTGTTTTTT
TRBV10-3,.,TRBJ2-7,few,CAISERDGYEQYF,TGTGCCATCAGTGAACGGGATGGGTACGAGCAGTACTTC
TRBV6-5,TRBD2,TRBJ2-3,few,CASSYSSGLRGGHQYTQYF,TGTGCCAGCAGTTACTCGTCCGGCTTGCGGGGGGGCCATCAGTATACGCAGTATTTT
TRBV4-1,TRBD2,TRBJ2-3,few,CASSQPGLAGGPGDTQYF,TGCGCCAGCAGCCAACCTGGACTAGCGGGAGGGCCCGGAGATACGCAGTATTTT
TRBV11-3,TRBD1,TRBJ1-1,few,CASRRTGPEEAFF,TGTGCCAGCAGGAGGACAGGACCCGAGGAAGCTTTCTTT
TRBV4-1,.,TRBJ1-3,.,CASSQQGYGNTIYF,TGCGCCAGCAGCCAACAGGGATATGGAAACACCATATATTTT
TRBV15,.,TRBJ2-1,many,CATSRDKGYNEQFF,TGTGCCACCAGCAGAGATAAGGGGTACAATGAGCAGTTCTTC
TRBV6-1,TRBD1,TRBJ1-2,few,CASRTGTGGLGYTF,TGTGCCAGCAGAACTGGGACAGGGGGTCTTGGCTACACCTTC
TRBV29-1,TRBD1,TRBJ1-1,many,CSVDGGTGVSTEAFF,TGCAGCGTTGATGGGGGGACAGGGGTGAGCACTGAAGCTTTCTTT
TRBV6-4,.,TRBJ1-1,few,CASSEGQDHTEAFF,TGTGCCAGCAGTGAGGGGCAGGATCACACTGAAGCTTTCTTT
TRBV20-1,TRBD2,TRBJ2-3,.,CSARPALGRENPTSTDTQYF,TGCAGTGCTAGACCAGCCTTGGGGCGGGAGAACCCCACTAGCACAGATACGCAGTATTTT
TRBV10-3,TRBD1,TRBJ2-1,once,CAITRDRGPNEQFF,TGTGCCATCACCCGGGACAGGGGGCCCAATGAGCAGTTCTTC
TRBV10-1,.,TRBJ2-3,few,CASSGTTTTDTQYF,TGCGCCAGCAGCGGGACAACCACCACAGATACGCAGTATTTT
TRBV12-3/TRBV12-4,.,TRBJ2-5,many,CASSFWWGETQYF,TGTGCCAGCAGTTTCTGGTGGGGGGAGACCCAGTACTTC
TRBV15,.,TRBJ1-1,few,CATSRDYSMNTEAFF,TGTGCCACCAGCAGAGATTACAGCATGAACACTGAAGCTTTCTTT
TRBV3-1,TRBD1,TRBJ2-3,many,CASSWTGRSTDTQYF,TGTGCCAGCAGCTGGACAGGGAGGAGCACAGATACGCAGTATTTT
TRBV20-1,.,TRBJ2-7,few,CSARDSVGQGGYEQYF,TGCAGTGCTAGAGATTCAGTGGGGCAGGGTGGTTACGAGCAGTACTTC
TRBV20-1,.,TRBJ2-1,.,CSARDLWDEQFF,TGCAGTGCTAGAGATTTATGGGATGAGCAGTTCTTC